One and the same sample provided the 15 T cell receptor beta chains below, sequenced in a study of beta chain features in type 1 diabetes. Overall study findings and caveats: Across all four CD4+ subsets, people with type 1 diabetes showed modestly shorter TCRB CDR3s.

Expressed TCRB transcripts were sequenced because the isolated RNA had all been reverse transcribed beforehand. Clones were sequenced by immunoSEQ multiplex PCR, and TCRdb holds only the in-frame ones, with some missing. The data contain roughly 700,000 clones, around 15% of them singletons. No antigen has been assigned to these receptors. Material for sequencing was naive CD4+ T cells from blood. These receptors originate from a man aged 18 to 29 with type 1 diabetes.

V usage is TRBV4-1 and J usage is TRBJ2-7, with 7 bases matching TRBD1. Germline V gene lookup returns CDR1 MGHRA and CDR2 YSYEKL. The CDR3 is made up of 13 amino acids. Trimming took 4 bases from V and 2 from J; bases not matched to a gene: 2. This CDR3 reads CASSRTGPYEQYF. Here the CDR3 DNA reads TGCGCCAGCAGCCGGACAGGTCCCTACGAGCAGTACTTC.

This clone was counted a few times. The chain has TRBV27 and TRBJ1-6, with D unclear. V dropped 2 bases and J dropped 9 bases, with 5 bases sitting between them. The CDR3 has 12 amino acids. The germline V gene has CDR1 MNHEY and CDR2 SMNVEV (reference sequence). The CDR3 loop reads CASSLVGSPLHF. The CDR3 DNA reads TGTGCCAGCAGTTTAGTGGGTTCACCCCTCCACTTT.

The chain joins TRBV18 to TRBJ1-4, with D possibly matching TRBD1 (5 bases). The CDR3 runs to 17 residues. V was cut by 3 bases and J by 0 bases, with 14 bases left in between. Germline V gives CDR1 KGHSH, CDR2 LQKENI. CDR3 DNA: TGTGCCAGCTCACCCCGGACACCACCTGCAACTAATGAAAAACTGTTTTTT. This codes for CASSPRTPPATNEKLFF. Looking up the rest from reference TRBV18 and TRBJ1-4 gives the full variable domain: NAGVMQNPRHLVRRRGQEARLRCSPMKGHSHVYWYRQLPEEGLKFMVYLQKENIIDESGMPKERFSAEFPKEGPSILRIQQVVRGDSAAYFCASSPRTPPATNEKLFFGSGTQLSVL.

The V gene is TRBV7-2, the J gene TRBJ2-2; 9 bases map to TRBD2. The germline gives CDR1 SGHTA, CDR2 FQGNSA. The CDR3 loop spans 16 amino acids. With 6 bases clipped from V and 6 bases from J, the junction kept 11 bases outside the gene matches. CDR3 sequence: CASSFPLAGKSGELFF. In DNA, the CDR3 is TGTGCCAGCAGTTTCCCTCTAGCGGGGAAGTCCGGGGAGCTGTTTTTT.

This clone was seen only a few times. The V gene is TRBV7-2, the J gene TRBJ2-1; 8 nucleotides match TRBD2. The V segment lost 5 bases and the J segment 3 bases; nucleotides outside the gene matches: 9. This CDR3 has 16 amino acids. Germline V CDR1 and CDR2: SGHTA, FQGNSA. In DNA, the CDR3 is TGTGCCAGCAGCCCGGGAGGGCGGGGGGTCTACAATGAGCAGTTCTTC. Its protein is CASSPGGRGVYNEQFF.

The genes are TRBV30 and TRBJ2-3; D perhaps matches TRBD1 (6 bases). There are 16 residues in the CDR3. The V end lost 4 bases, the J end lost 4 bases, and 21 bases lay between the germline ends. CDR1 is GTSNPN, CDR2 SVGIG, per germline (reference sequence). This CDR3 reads CAWNRTASSSADTQYF. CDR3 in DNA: TGTGCCTGGAATCGGACAGCAAGCTCCTCAGCAGATACGCAGTATTTT.

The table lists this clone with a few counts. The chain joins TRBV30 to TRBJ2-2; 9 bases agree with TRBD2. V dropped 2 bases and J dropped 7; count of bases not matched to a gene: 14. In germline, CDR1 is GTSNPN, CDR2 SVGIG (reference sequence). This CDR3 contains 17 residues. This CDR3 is CAWSSRIAGDLGGELFF. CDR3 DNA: TGTGCCTGGAGTTCTAGAATAGCGGGGGATTTGGGCGGGGAGCTGTTTTTT.

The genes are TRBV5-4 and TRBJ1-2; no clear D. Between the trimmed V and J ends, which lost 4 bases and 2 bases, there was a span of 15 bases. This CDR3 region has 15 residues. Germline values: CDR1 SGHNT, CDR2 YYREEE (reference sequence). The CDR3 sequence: CASSLRTAQNYGYTF. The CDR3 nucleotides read TGTGCCAGCAGCCTCCGGACGGCACAGAACTATGGCTACACCTTC.

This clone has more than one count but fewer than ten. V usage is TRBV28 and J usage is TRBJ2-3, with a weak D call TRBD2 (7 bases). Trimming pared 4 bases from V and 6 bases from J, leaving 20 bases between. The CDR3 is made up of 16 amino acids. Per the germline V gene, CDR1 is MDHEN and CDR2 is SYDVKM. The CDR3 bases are TGTGCCAGCAGTTCCCCTCCTCGGGGGGCTGTCGATACGCAGTATTTT. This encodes CASSSPPRGAVDTQYF.

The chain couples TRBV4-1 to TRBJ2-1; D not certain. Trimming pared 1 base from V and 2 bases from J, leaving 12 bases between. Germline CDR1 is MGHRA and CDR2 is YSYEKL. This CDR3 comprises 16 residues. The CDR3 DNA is TGCGCCAGCAGCCAAGTTCGGGCAGCCACCTACAATGAGCAGTTCTTC. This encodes CASSQVRAATYNEQFF.

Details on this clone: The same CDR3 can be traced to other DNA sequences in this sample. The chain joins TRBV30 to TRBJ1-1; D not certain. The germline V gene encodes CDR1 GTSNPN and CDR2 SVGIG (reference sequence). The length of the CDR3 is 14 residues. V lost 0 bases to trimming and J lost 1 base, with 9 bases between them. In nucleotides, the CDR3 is TGTGCCTGGAGTGTACGTGGCGGGAACACTGAAGCTTTCTTT. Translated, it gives CAWSVRGGNTEAFF.

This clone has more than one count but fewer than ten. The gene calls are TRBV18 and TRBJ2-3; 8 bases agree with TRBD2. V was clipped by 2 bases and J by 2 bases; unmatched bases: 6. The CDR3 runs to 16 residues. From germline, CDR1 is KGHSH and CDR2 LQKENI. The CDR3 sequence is CASSPSPGLATDTQYF. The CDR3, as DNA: TGTGCCAGCTCACCAAGTCCCGGACTAGCCACAGATACGCAGTATTTT.

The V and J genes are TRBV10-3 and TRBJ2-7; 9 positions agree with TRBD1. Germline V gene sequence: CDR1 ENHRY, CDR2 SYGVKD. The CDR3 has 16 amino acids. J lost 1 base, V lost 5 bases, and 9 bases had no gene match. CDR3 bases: TGTGCCATCAGTCGGGGACAGGGATTTGAATCCTACGAGCAGTACTTC. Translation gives CAISRGQGFESYEQYF.

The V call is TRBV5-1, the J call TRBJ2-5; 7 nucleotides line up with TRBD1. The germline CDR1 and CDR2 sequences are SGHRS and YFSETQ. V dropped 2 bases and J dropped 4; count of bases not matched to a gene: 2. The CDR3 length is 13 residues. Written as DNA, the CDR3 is TGCGCCAGCAGCTTTGAGGGGGCAGAGACCCAGTACTTC. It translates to CASSFEGAETQYF.

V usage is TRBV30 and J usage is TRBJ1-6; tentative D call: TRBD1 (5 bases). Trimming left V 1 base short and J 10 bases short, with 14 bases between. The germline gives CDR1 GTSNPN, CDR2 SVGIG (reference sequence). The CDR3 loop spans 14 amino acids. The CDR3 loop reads CAWSGKQGGSPLHF. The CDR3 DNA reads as TGTGCCTGGAGTGGGAAGCAGGGTGGCTCACCCCTCCACTTT. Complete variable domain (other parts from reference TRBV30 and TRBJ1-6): SQTIHQWPATLVQPVGSPLSLECTVEGTSNPNLYWYRQAAGRGLQLLFYSVGIGQISSEVPQNLSASRPQDRQFILSSKKLLLSDSGFYLCAWSGKQGGSPLHFGNGTRLTVT.